Presented here are 4 T cell receptor beta chains from one specimen sequenced in a study of cytomegalovirus exposure and HLA in healthy donors. PCR was performed using 60 Vbeta and 13 Jbeta primers. The table came from immunoSEQ multiplex PCR; TCRdb's copy has only in-frame clones and leaves some out. This sample carries 170,000 or so clones, 65% to 90% of them seen once, and the ten largest clones take over 1.5%. The sequencing sample was made of PBMCs. All receptors derive from a young woman in good health and CMV-seronegative.

This clone was detected once. The conserved phenylalanine or tryptophan normally closing the CDR3 is absent here, so this likely arose from a read error. The chain joins TRBV7-8 to TRBJ2-7; 13 positions agree with TRBD2. The germline CDR1 and CDR2 sequences are SGHVS and FQNEAQ. Unmatched junction bases numbered 8, after V lost 5 bases and J lost 7 bases. The CDR3 is made up of 15 amino acids. The CDR3 sequence: CASSNGLAGVREQYS. The CDR3 DNA sequence: TGTGCCAGCAGCAATGGACTAGCGGGAGTACGGGAGCAGTACTCC.

This chain connects TRBV14 to TRBJ1-4, with TRBD1 as a possible D gene (5 bases). V was shortened by 0 bases and J by 7 bases, with 12 bases between the two germline ends. The CDR3 is 15 residues long. CDR1 is SGHDN, CDR2 FVKESK, per germline. The CDR3 DNA reads TGTGCCAGCAGCCAAGAGTTCCGGGGGAGTGAAAAACTGTTTTTT. Amino acids: CASSQEFRGSEKLFF.

This chain links TRBV19 with TRBJ2-7; TRBD2 agrees at 7 bases. The germline CDR1 and CDR2 sequences are LNHDA and SQIVND (reference sequence). The CDR3 has 14 residues. With V trimmed by 5 bases and J by 6 bases, 10 bases remained unmatched. DNA for the CDR3: TGTGCCAGTAGTGCCCGCTGGACTAGTAGCGAGCAGTACTTC. Its translation is CASSARWTSSEQYF.

The chain uses TRBV27 and TRBJ2-1; 10 bases fit TRBD2. The V segment lost 4 bases and the J segment 8 bases; nucleotides outside the gene matches: 11. Germline V gene lookup returns CDR1 MNHEY and CDR2 SMNVEV (reference sequence). The CDR3 sequence is 16 residues long. Here the CDR3 DNA reads TGTGCCAGCAGTTCGACGACTAGCGGGCCGTTTTATGAGCAGTTCTTC. Translating gives CASSSTTSGPFYEQFF.